Presented here are 22 T cell receptor beta chains from one specimen sequenced in a study of sequential checkpoint blockade in melanoma. Profiling relied on immunoSEQ multiplex PCR, and the TCRdb table lists in-frame clones only, not all of them. The sample includes more than 9,000 clones, 60% to 80% of them seen just once. The treatment was: randomized to nivolumab then ipilimumab (arm A) or the reverse (arm B). The material sequenced was CD8+ T cells sorted from blood (inferred from file names), taken from a patient given nivolumab and ipilimumab in sequence. These receptors all come from a human donor with melanoma.

The V call is TRBV19, the J call TRBJ1-1, with D possibly TRBD1 on 5 matching bases. The CDR3 is 13 residues long. Germline CDR1 and CDR2: LNHDA and SQIVND (reference sequence). Trimming cost V 3 bases and J 1 base, with 6 bases left between them. CDR3 amino acids: CASSIQGNTEAFF. CDR3 DNA sequence: TGTGCCAGTAGTATTCAGGGGAACACTGAAGCTTTCTTT.

This clone turned up a few times. This rearrangement joins TRBV7-9 to TRBJ1-2; a weak D match, TRBD1 (6 bases). Trimming left V 5 bases short and J 5 bases short, with 12 bases between. Germline CDR1 is SEHNR and CDR2 is FQNEAQ (reference sequence). The CDR3 has 13 amino acids. In DNA form, the CDR3 reads TGTGCCAGCAGCCCCGACAGGTGGTATGGCTACACCTTC. It specifies CASSPDRWYGYTF.

About this clone: The junction departs from germline at one end; a sequencing error may be responsible. The chain joins TRBV25-1 to TRBJ2-1; no definite D call. Germline V CDR1 and CDR2: MGHDK, SYGVNS. The CDR3 sequence is 14 residues long. The CDR3 is CASSLGHPYSEQFF. CDR3 DNA: TGTGCCAGCAGCCTCGGTCATCCGTACAGTGAGCAGTTCTTC.

The chain employs TRBV28 and TRBJ1-1; 9 nucleotides align to TRBD1. This CDR3 spans 14 amino acids. V shed 5 bases and J 4 bases; nucleotides not matched to a gene: 5. Germline V lookup: CDR1 MDHEN, CDR2 SYDVKM. This CDR3 is CASSPDRGVTEAFF. CDR3 bases: TGTGCCAGCAGTCCAGACAGGGGGGTCACTGAAGCTTTCTTT.

V gene TRBV6-1 combines with J gene TRBJ2-1; 9 bases fit TRBD2. The V gene's germline CDR1 is MNHNS and CDR2 SASEGT. The V and J ends lost 1 base and 4 bases, in that order; junction bases with no gene match: 2. This CDR3 region has 15 residues. DNA of the CDR3: TGTGCCAGCAGTGAAGGACTAGCGGATTACAATGAGCAGTTCTTC. Protein: CASSEGLADYNEQFF.

The genes are TRBV30 and TRBJ1-1, with 9 bases identical to TRBD1. V shed 2 bases, J shed 0 bases, and the junction held 4 bases outside the gene matches. This CDR3 spans 15 amino acids. CDR1 and CDR2 (germline): GTSNPN, SVGIG (reference sequence). In nucleotides, the CDR3 is TGTGCCTGGAGTACCCGGACAGGGGTGAACACTGAAGCTTTCTTT. This codes for CAWSTRTGVNTEAFF.

This clone was seen a few times. The chain links TRBV7-9 to TRBJ1-2; 7 bases fit TRBD1. The germline V gene encodes CDR1 SEHNR and CDR2 FQNEAQ (reference sequence). CDR3 length equals 13 residues. The junction had 2 bases not matched to a gene; V was cut back by 5 bases and J by 2 bases. DNA of the CDR3: TGTGCCAGCAGCGTGACAGGGAACTATGGCTACACCTTC. It codes for CASSVTGNYGYTF.

V is TRBV7-9 and J is TRBJ2-5, with TRBD2 matching 10 bases. The trim removed 5 bases at V and 5 bases at J, leaving 5 bases unmatched. This CDR3 has 14 residues. Germline assignment: CDR1 SEHNR and CDR2 FQNEAQ (reference sequence). The DNA for the CDR3 is TGTGCCAGCAGCCCCCCGGGACTAGCGGAGACCCAGTACTTC. As protein: CASSPPGLAETQYF.

J is TRBJ2-1 and V is TRBV9; 7 bases are shared with TRBD2. CDR3 length: 15 amino acids. Germline trimming cut 1 base from V and 8 bases from J; bases unmatched to any gene: 9. The germline V gene has CDR1 SGDLS and CDR2 YYNGEE. The CDR3 sequence is CASSVRGEGLDEQFF. The CDR3 nucleotides read TGTGCCAGCAGCGTACGGGGGGAGGGCCTAGATGAGCAGTTCTTC.

The chain recombines TRBV4-2 with TRBJ2-7; 11 bases map to TRBD2. The CDR3 loop spans 16 amino acids. V was pared by 4 bases and J by 1 base, with 6 bases of the junction left unmatched. Germline loops: CDR1 LGHNA, CDR2 YNFKEQ. The CDR3 spells CASSPLAGGQSYEQYF. The CDR3 DNA reads TGTGCCAGCAGCCCGCTAGCGGGGGGCCAATCCTACGAGCAGTACTTC.

The chain uses TRBV7-2 and TRBJ1-2; no definite D call. V dropped 1 base and J dropped 0 bases, with 12 bases sitting between them. The CDR3 loop spans 16 amino acids. Germline CDR1 SGHTA, CDR2 FQGNSA. The CDR3 sequence is CASSLGLQIANYGYTF. As DNA, the CDR3 is TGTGCCAGCAGCTTAGGTCTTCAGATCGCTAACTATGGCTACACCTTC.

The rearrangement uses TRBV28 and TRBJ2-5; D remains unclear. The V gene's germline CDR1 is MDHEN and CDR2 SYDVKM. Trimming took off 2 bases at V and 1 base at J, with 8 bases between the two ends. The CDR3 runs to 14 residues. CDR3 nucleotide sequence: TGTGCCAGCAGTTTAGAGCCCGTCCAAGAGACCCAGTACTTC. Its protein is CASSLEPVQETQYF.

This chain joins TRBV23-1 and TRBJ1-1; 7 bases are shared with TRBD1. TRBV23-1 is noted as an ORF with a role that remains uncertain. V was pared by 0 bases and J by 4 bases, with 8 bases of the junction left unmatched. The CDR3 contains 16 residues. The CDR3 coding sequence is TGCGCCAGCAGTCAATCGGTAGGGGGCTGGAGCACTGAAGCTTTCTTT. Its protein is CASSQSVGGWSTEAFF.

The V and J genes are TRBV6-5 and TRBJ2-7; tentatively, D is TRBD2 (6 bases). The CDR3 totals 13 residues. Germline loops: CDR1 MNHEY, CDR2 SVGAGI. The germline V and J ends were trimmed by 4 bases and 5 bases, with 12 bases remaining between them. For the CDR3, the DNA is TGTGCCAGCAGTTCGGGAGAGAGTGACGAGCAGTACTTC. The encoded protein is CASSSGESDEQYF.

The CDR3 sequence is CASSEGTSGPYEQYF. The CDR3 coding sequence is TGTGCCAGCAGTGAAGGGACTAGCGGGCCCTACGAGCAGTACTTC. This rearrangement joins TRBV6-1 to TRBJ2-7; 11 nucleotides agree with TRBD2. The CDR3 has 15 amino acids. After removal of 1 base from V and 2 bases from J, the junction contained 1 base not matched to a gene. CDR1 is MNHNS, CDR2 SASEGT, per germline.

The chain has TRBV19 and TRBJ2-3, with D unclear. Germline loops: CDR1 LNHDA, CDR2 SQIVND (reference sequence). The CDR3 extends over 13 amino acids. V was cut by 4 bases and J by 4 bases, with 9 bases left in between. DNA for the CDR3: TGTGCCAGTAGTAAAAGAGTGGCAGATACGCAGTATTTT. This sequence encodes CASSKRVADTQYF. The whole variable domain, remainder taken from reference TRBV19 and TRBJ2-3, is DGGITQSPKYLFRKEGQNVTLSCEQNLNHDAMYWYRQDPGQGLRLIYYSQIVNDFQKGDIAEGYSVSREKKESFPLTVTSAQKNPTAFYLCASSKRVADTQYFGPGTRLTVL.

V is TRBV25-1 and J is TRBJ2-2, with a tentative D call TRBD1 (6 bases). Between the trimmed V and J ends, which lost 5 bases and 6 bases, there was a span of 13 bases. The germline gives CDR1 MGHDK, CDR2 SYGVNS. The CDR3 sequence is 14 residues long. CDR3 sequence: CASSPHRESGELFF. In DNA, the CDR3 is TGTGCCAGCAGTCCTCACAGGGAATCCGGGGAGCTGTTTTTT.

The V call is TRBV29-1, the J call TRBJ1-1; no clear D. CDR1 and CDR2 from the germline V gene are SQVTM and ANQGSEA. The V and J ends lost 4 bases and 1 base respectively, with 7 bases between them. The CDR3 extends over 12 amino acids. The CDR3 DNA follows: TGCAGCGTTGTGCGGGGGAACACTGAAGCTTTCTTT. This translates into CSVVRGNTEAFF.

Points on this clone: The sample has other DNA sequences that encode this CDR3 too. V gene TRBV7-9 combines with J gene TRBJ2-3; 7 nucleotides agree with TRBD2. J was trimmed by 0 bases and V by 5 bases; bases with no gene match: 5. The CDR3 covers 15 residues. The V gene's germline CDR1 is SEHNR and CDR2 FQNEAQ (reference sequence). The CDR3 bases are TGTGCCAGCAGCGCGAGCGGGATCAGCACAGATACGCAGTATTTT. The encoded protein is CASSASGISTDTQYF.

J is TRBJ2-3 and V is TRBV7-9; 9 bases fit TRBD2. The CDR3 is made up of 16 amino acids. Germline CDR1 and CDR2: SEHNR and FQNEAQ (reference sequence). After removal of 5 bases from V and 3 bases from J, the junction contained 9 bases not matched to a gene. The CDR3 DNA reads TGTGCCAGCAGCCCCCGGAGCGGGGGGCCTACAGATACGCAGTATTTT. It translates to CASSPRSGGPTDTQYF.

This rearrangement joins TRBV6-6 to TRBJ1-1, with D possibly being TRBD1 (5 bases). This CDR3 has 16 residues. V shed 8 bases and J shed 0 bases, with 19 bases lying between them. Germline-derived CDR1 and CDR2 are MNHNY and SVGAGI (reference sequence). For the CDR3, the DNA is TGTGCCAGCCTTCGGACACGTACTGGCTTGAACACTGAAGCTTTCTTT. It specifies CASLRTRTGLNTEAFF.

Of note for this clone: Germline and junction disagree at one end, which may indicate a read error. This sample also contains other DNA sequences that code for the same CDR3. The CDR3 DNA reads as TGTGCTAGCAGTCCTACTAGCGGCTCCTACGAGCAGTACTTC. This codes for CASSPTSGSYEQYF. This chain links TRBV6-5 with TRBJ2-7; 8 nucleotides align to TRBD2. There are 14 residues in the CDR3. Germline loops: CDR1 MNHEY, CDR2 SVGAGI.